The entry below gives a single T cell receptor (beta chain) sequence along with its context. The antigen is not known. The ends were cut back, 8 bases at V and 0 bases at J, with 13 bases in the middle. CDR1 is MDHEN, CDR2 SYDVKM, per germline. The CDR3 extends over 14 amino acids. One entry per CDR3 protein results from TCRdb running MiXCR on the RT-PCR reads. The sample shows fewer than 700,000 distinct CDR3 sequences, 10% to 15% of them seen only once. This entry belongs to a study of response to subunit inactivated influenza vaccine. Study outcomes and limitations: The study's authors posited that every seasonal influenza vaccination enlists few new T cells.

The chain is built from TRBV28 and TRBJ1-2, with unresolved D. Sequencing was performed on PBMCs from blood, taken roughly 47 days after vaccination. This receptor was identified in a man aged 50 or older who received an inactivated influenza vaccine. The CDR3 loop is CASVRAGTNYGYTF. CDR3 sequence (DNA): TGTGCCAGCGTTCGGGCCGGAACTAACTATGGCTACACCTTC.